The sequence of this T cell receptor (beta chain) was determined in a study of T-cell reconstitution after alpha-beta-depleted transplantation in children. Researchers prepared the TCRbeta library using unique molecular identifiers, the study reports. Each CDR3 protein gets one entry after TCRdb re-called the PCR reads with MiXCR. The sample yields about 360,000 distinct CDR3 sequences, roughly 14% seen once. The ends were cut back, 10 bases at V and 5 bases at J, with 11 bases in the middle. The CDR3 is made up of 12 amino acids. Germline-derived CDR1 and CDR2 are ENHRY and SYGVKD. The sample in question was PBMCs, obtained from the stem cell graft. The rearrangement uses TRBV10-3 and TRBJ1-4; D perhaps matches TRBD1 (5 bases). The receptor was isolated from a human donor who donated a stem cell graft to a child with Fanconi anemia. The CDR3 protein is CASRQWNEKLFF. CDR3 DNA: TGTGCCAGCCGACAGTGGAATGAAAAACTGTTTTTT.